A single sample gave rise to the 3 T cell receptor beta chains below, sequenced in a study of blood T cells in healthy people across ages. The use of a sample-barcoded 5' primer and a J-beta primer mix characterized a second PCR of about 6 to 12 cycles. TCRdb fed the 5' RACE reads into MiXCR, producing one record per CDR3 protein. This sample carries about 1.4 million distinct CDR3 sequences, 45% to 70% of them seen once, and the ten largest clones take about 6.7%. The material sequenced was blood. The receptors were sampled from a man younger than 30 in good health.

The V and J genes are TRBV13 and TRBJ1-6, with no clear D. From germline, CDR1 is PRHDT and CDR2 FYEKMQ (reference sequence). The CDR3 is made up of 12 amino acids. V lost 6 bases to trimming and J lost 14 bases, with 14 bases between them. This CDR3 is CASSNGRSALHF. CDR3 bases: TGTGCCAGCAGTAACGGGAGATCGGCCCTCCACTTT.

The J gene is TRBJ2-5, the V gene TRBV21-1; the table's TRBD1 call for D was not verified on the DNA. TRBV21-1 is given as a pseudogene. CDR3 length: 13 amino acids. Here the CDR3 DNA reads TGTGGACCGGGACAGGAGGCCCAAGAGACCCAGTACTTC. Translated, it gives CGPGQEAQETQYF.

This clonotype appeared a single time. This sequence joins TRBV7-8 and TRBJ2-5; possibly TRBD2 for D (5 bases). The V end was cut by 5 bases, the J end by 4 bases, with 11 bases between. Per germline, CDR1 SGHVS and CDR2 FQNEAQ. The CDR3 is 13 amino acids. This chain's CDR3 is CASSPGLLETQYF. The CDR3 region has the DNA TGTGCCAGCAGCCCTGGACTTCTAGAGACCCAGTACTTC.